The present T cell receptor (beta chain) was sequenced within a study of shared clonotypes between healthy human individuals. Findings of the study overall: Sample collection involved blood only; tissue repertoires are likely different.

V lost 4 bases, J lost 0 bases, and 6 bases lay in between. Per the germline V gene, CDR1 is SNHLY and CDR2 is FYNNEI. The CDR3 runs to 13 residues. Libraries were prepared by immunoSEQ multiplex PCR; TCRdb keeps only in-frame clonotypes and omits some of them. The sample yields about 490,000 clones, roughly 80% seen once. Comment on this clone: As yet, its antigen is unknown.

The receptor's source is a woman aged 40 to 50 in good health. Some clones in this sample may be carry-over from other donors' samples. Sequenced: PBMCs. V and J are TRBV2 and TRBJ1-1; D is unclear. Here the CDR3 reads CASSALLNTEAFF. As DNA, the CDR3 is TGTGCCAGCAGTGCCCTCCTGAACACTGAAGCTTTCTTT.